This record covers a single TCR beta chain. Its antigen is unknown. The sample comes from a study of shared clonotypes between healthy human individuals. Study background: Contributing individuals were a couple of females and three males aged 18 to 49. Study outcomes and limitations: At large depth, rarefaction still showed sorted-subset sequencing to be incomplete. What limited the represented genetic and exposure-history diversity was the small number of donors. Larger richness was generally estimated for naive than memory subsets.

Method: immunoSEQ multiplex PCR; TCRdb's copy keeps in-frame clones and lacks some. The sample carries about 2.4 million clones, 80% to 95% recorded once. Material: naive CD4+ T cells from PBMCs. Subset: CD45RA+ positively selected. The clonotype originates from a man aged 18 to 30 in good health. Some clones in this sample may be carry-over from other donors' samples.

The DNA of the CDR3 is TGTGCCAGCAGCCAATTTTCGCGGGACAGTGAGCAGTTCTTC. It is translated as CASSQFSRDSEQFF. This rearrangement joins TRBV4-2 to TRBJ2-1, with D tentatively TRBD1 (7 bases). The CDR3 contains 14 residues. CDR1 is LGHNA, CDR2 YNFKEQ, per germline. The V and J ends lost 2 bases and 9 bases respectively, with 14 bases between them.